There are a few counts of the clone carrying this T cell receptor (beta chain). One end of the junction fails to match germline, which may point to a read error. The record originates from a study of blood T cells in healthy people across ages. The CDR3 has 15 residues. Germline V CDR1 and CDR2: DFQATT, SNEGSKA (reference sequence). The second PCR ran roughly 6 to 12 cycles with a sample-barcoded 5' primer and J-beta primers. TCRdb redid the calling of the 5' RACE reads with MiXCR, one entry per CDR3 protein. The sample shows some 1.5 million distinct CDR3 sequences, over 25% of them seen only once. The chain uses TRBV20-1 and TRBJ2-6, with D unclear. Sequences were obtained from blood. The sequence was collected from a woman in her twenties or thirties in good health. CDR3 DNA: TGCAGTGCCAGAGACACATCCTCTGGGGCCAACGTCCTGACTTTC. Amino acid sequence: CSARDTSSGANVLTF.